This T cell receptor beta chain came from a study of control samples from healthy donors and cancer patients. TCRdb's copy holds only in-frame clones and misses some; the assay was immunoSEQ multiplex PCR. The table includes 100,000 to 150,000 clones, around nine tenths detected once. The CDR3 extends over 15 amino acids. J gave up 4 bases and V 5 bases, and 9 bases lay outside the gene matches. CDR1 is SGHNT and CDR2 is YYREEE in the germline V gene (reference sequence). The sample comprised PBMCs. V and J are TRBV5-4 and TRBJ2-1; 7 nucleotides match TRBD1. This TCR derives from a man over 45 with head and neck cancer. CDR3 in DNA: TGTGCCAGCAGTCCCGGGACAGAAGCTTACAATGAGCAGTTCTTC. It codes for CASSPGTEAYNEQFF.